This T cell receptor beta chain was documented in a study of blood T cell repertoires in COVID-19. Study at large: Researchers got acute and convalescent COVID-19 samples from the United States, Italy and Spain. Nucleic acid was either cDNA or gDNA, and it came from T cells, B-cell-depleted T cells, or PBMCs.

Original analysis: Amplifying reference gene primers gave estimates of nucleated cell counts. Here immunoSEQ multiplex PCR was the method, and the copy in TCRdb shows in-frame clones only, minus some. V, J and clone size derive from that table, while D and trimming were established from the DNA sequence. Among around 250,000 clones listed, around 83% were seen once. This clone was observed a single time. The identical CDR3 is also encoded by other nucleotide sequences in the sample. CDR1 SGHRS and CDR2 YFSETQ come from the germline V gene. The V end was cut by 4 bases, the J end by 2 bases, with 13 bases between. This CDR3 comprises 15 residues.

The source of this sequence is a woman younger than 30 with acute or convalescent COVID-19. The chain employs TRBV5-1 and TRBJ1-5, with D possibly matching TRBD1 (6 bases). Sequenced material: peripheral blood. CDR3 protein: CASSLTGLGNQPQHF. The CDR3 DNA reads as TGCGCCAGCAGCCTCACAGGGTTGGGCAATCAGCCCCAGCATTTT.